The 5 T cell receptor beta chains reported below all come from one sample, sequenced in a study of T cell changes during pregnancy in multiple sclerosis. Sequencing used immunoSEQ multiplex PCR; TCRdb keeps in-frame clones, though not all of them. Among tens of thousands of clones, about 94% were seen once, and the ten largest hold less than 0.85%. Sample: peripheral blood, taken in the second trimester of pregnancy. The receptors derive from a female donor in good health, enrolled as a control in a pregnancy study.

The J gene is TRBJ1-3, the V gene TRBV19, with TRBD1 as a possible D gene (6 bases). Germline lookup yields CDR1 LNHDA and CDR2 SQIVND (reference sequence). This CDR3 contains 15 residues. Trimming stripped 2 bases from V and 6 bases from J, with 14 bases between. CDR3 protein: CASSIKGGIENTIYF. For the CDR3, the DNA is TGTGCCAGTAGTATAAAGGGGGGGATTGAAAACACCATATATTTT.

The J gene is TRBJ1-1, the V gene TRBV5-4; no definite D call. CDR3 length equals 16 residues. Germline V lookup: CDR1 SGHNT, CDR2 YYREEE (reference sequence). Deletions cut 5 bases from V and 5 bases from J, with 22 bases between. CDR3 nucleotides: TGTGCCAGCAGGGCAGCGGATGACACCCTACGGACTGAAGCTTTCTTT. It translates to CASRAADDTLRTEAFF.

V usage is TRBV4-2 and J usage is TRBJ2-7; TRBD1 matches at 10 bases. Trimming at V came to 0 bases and at J to 0 bases, leaving 2 bases not matched to a gene. The CDR3 contains 16 residues. CDR1 is LGHNA and CDR2 is YNFKEQ in the germline V gene. The CDR3 bases are TGTGCCAGCAGCCAAGAAGGACAGGGGGGCTCCTACGAGCAGTACTTC. It is translated as CASSQEGQGGSYEQYF.

The chain has TRBV4-1 and TRBJ2-3, with D hard to call. Germline V gene sequence: CDR1 MGHRA, CDR2 YSYEKL. This CDR3 contains 15 residues. The germline V and J ends were trimmed by 6 bases and 0 bases, with 13 bases remaining between them. The CDR3 DNA is TGCGCCAGCAGTCCAAGTACAGCCAGCACAGATACGCAGTATTTT. Protein product: CASSPSTASTDTQYF.

The chain employs TRBV19 and TRBJ1-1; D call uncertain. The V gene's germline CDR1 is LNHDA and CDR2 SQIVND (reference sequence). V lost 5 bases and J lost 5, with 18 bases in between. The CDR3 runs to 15 residues. The chain's CDR3 is CASSPREEGWTEAFF. DNA of the CDR3: TGTGCCAGTAGTCCCCGTGAGGAGGGATGGACTGAAGCTTTCTTT.